The 17 T cell receptor beta chains given below trace back to one sample, sequenced in a study of blood T cell repertoires in COVID-19. Some clones are missing from TCRdb's copy, which holds only in-frame ones; the method was immunoSEQ multiplex PCR. The sample has 120,000 or so clones; about 83% are singletons. The sequencing sample was made of peripheral blood. Receptors originate from a woman aged 45-60 years with acute or convalescent COVID-19.

This chain connects TRBV9 to TRBJ2-6; 8 nucleotides align to TRBD1. The CDR3 loop spans 20 amino acids. Losses at the gene ends were 0 bases for V and 0 bases for J; bases not matched to a gene: 11. Per the germline V gene, CDR1 is SGDLS and CDR2 is YYNGEE. CDR3: CASSVGSGQGAISGANVLTF. CDR3 nucleotides: TGTGCCAGCAGCGTAGGCTCCGGACAGGGAGCAATCTCTGGGGCCAACGTCCTGACTTTC. The variable domain in full, completed from reference TRBV9 and TRBJ2-6, reads DSGVTQTPKHLITATGQRVTLRCSPRSGDLSVYWYQQSLDQGLQFLIQYYNGEERAKGNILERFSAQQFPDLHSELNLSSLELGDSALYFCASSVGSGQGAISGANVLTFGAGSRLTVL.

This clone has just a few counts. The chain couples TRBV21-1 to TRBJ1-1. TRBV21-1 is marked as a pseudogene. The CDR3 sequence is 17 residues long. The CDR3 DNA reads TGTGCCAGCAGCAAACTCTGCGGGACCTACGGGAACACTGAAGCTTTCTTT. It yields the protein CASSKLCGTYGNTEAFF.

The gene calls are TRBV2 and TRBJ2-7; 8 positions match TRBD2. The CDR3 has 13 residues. Losses at the gene ends were 6 bases for V and 1 base for J; bases not matched to a gene: 2. Germline assignment: CDR1 SNHLY and CDR2 FYNNEI. CDR3 loop: CASSGGESYEQYF. DNA for the CDR3: TGTGCCAGCAGCGGGGGGGAATCCTACGAGCAGTACTTC.

This chain uses TRBV7-2 with TRBJ1-4; TRBD1 is a possible D gene (5 bases). V shed 3 bases and J shed 0 bases, with 11 bases lying between them. CDR1 is SGHTA and CDR2 is FQGNSA in the germline V gene. The length of the CDR3 is 16 residues. The CDR3 coding sequence is TGTGCCAGCAGCTTTGGGCAGGGTGCAACTAATGAAAAACTGTTTTTT. Protein sequence: CASSFGQGATNEKLFF.

The V call is TRBV2, the J call TRBJ1-4; D is possibly TRBD1 (6 bases). Trimming cost V 8 bases and J 8 bases, with 15 bases left between them. From germline, CDR1 is SNHLY and CDR2 FYNNEI. CDR3 length equals 13 residues. CDR3 nucleotides: TGTGCCAGCCACGGGGGGCCAGGGGAAAAACTGTTTTTT. This codes for CASHGGPGEKLFF.

V usage is TRBV27 and J usage is TRBJ1-1; no clear D gene. CDR1 and CDR2 (germline): MNHEY, SMNVEV (reference sequence). The CDR3 extends over 13 amino acids. V was pared by 1 base and J by 5 bases, with 8 bases between. The CDR3: CASSLWGETEAFF. CDR3 DNA sequence: TGTGCCAGCAGTTTATGGGGAGAAACTGAAGCTTTCTTT.

CDR3: CASSFSGYEQYF. For the CDR3, the DNA is TGTGCCAGCAGCTTTAGCGGCTACGAGCAGTACTTC. The genes are TRBV7-9 and TRBJ2-7, with a tentative D call TRBD2 (6 bases). V lost 3 bases, J lost 3 bases, and 6 bases lay in between. Germline lookup yields CDR1 SEHNR and CDR2 FQNEAQ (reference sequence). The CDR3 loop spans 12 amino acids.

The genes are TRBV6-5 and TRBJ2-3; 12 nucleotides line up with TRBD2. The CDR3 runs 15 residues. V shed 7 bases, J shed 3 bases, and the junction held 5 bases outside the gene matches. Germline CDR1 reads MNHEY; CDR2 reads SVGAGI. CDR3 nucleotides: TGTGCCAGCACCAGGACTAGCGGGGAGACAGATACGCAGTATTTT. Its translation: CASTRTSGETDTQYF.

This chain uses TRBV7-9 with TRBJ2-3; 11 positions match TRBD2. From germline, CDR1 is SEHNR and CDR2 FQNEAQ (reference sequence). The CDR3 runs 18 residues. The trim removed 4 bases at V and 4 bases at J, leaving 13 bases unmatched. The CDR3 DNA reads TGTGCCAGCAGCTACCATTACTCCGGGACTAGCGGAGCAGATACGCAGTATTTT. It translates to CASSYHYSGTSGADTQYF.

The rearrangement joins TRBV7-2 to TRBJ1-2; maybe TRBD1 (5 bases). The V gene's germline CDR1 is SGHTA and CDR2 FQGNSA. The CDR3 consists of 12 residues. With 3 bases removed from V and 8 bases from J, the gap between germline ends came to 10 bases. The CDR3 sequence: CASSLGPGGYTF. CDR3 sequence (DNA): TGTGCCAGCAGCTTGGGGCCGGGCGGCTACACCTTC.

This chain joins TRBV19 and TRBJ1-6; maybe TRBD1 (6 bases). The CDR3 runs 16 residues. Trimming took off 8 bases at V and 0 bases at J, with 14 bases between the two ends. CDR1 LNHDA and CDR2 SQIVND come from the germline V gene (reference sequence). In DNA, the CDR3 is TGTGCCAGTGCGACAGGAGAGAGCTCCTATAATTCACCCCTCCACTTT. Amino acids: CASATGESSYNSPLHF.

The chain carries TRBV24-1 and TRBJ2-3, with 9 bases that match TRBD2. Germline V gene sequence: CDR1 KGHDR, CDR2 SFDVKD. The CDR3 loop spans 16 amino acids. The junction had 7 bases not matched to a gene; V was cut back by 7 bases and J by 0 bases. The CDR3 nucleotides read TGTGCCACCAGCAGCCCCGCGGGGGGGAGCACAGATACGCAGTATTTT. This encodes CATSSPAGGSTDTQYF.

This chain connects TRBV30 to TRBJ2-4; 7 nucleotides agree with TRBD2. The CDR3 has 16 residues. Germline lookup yields CDR1 GTSNPN and CDR2 SVGIG (reference sequence). V shed 4 bases, J shed 4 bases, and the junction held 13 bases outside the gene matches. CDR3 nucleotides: TGTGCCTGGACGAGGACTAACCTCGGGGGGAAAAACATTCAGTACTTC. Amino acids: CAWTRTNLGGKNIQYF.

J is TRBJ2-7 and V is TRBV19, with 8 bases matching TRBD1. Looked up from germline, CDR1 is LNHDA and CDR2 is SQIVND (reference sequence). Trimming at V came to 6 bases and at J to 6 bases, leaving 16 bases not matched to a gene. The CDR3 consists of 16 residues. The CDR3 DNA reads as TGTGCCAGTAGGTCAGCGACGGCACAGGGGGACGGCGAGCAGTACTTC. Protein: CASRSATAQGDGEQYF.

The V call is TRBV3-1 (or the pseudogene TRBV3-2), the J call TRBJ1-2; 7 nucleotides line up with TRBD1. The CDR3 has 13 residues. Looked up from germline, CDR1 is LGHDT and CDR2 is YNNKEL (reference sequence). J was trimmed by 1 base and V by 4 bases; bases with no gene match: 0. The CDR3 DNA reads as TGTGCCAGCAGCCGGGACAGTAACTATGGCTACACCTTC. It specifies CASSRDSNYGYTF.

The chain combines TRBV6-6 with TRBJ2-7, with TRBD2 matching over 13 bases. Germline CDR1 reads MNHNY; CDR2 reads SVGAGI (reference sequence). V lost 5 bases and J lost 7; bases outside the gene matches: 11. This CDR3 spans 16 amino acids. The DNA for the CDR3 is TGTGCCAGCAGTCGAACCCCGACTAGCGGGGGGCAAGAGCAGTACTTC. Its translation: CASSRTPTSGGQEQYF.

This clone was seen a few times. V gene TRBV19 combines with J gene TRBJ1-2; TRBD1 is a possible D gene (5 bases). Germline V gives CDR1 LNHDA, CDR2 SQIVND (reference sequence). V lost 7 bases to trimming and J lost 6 bases, with 15 bases between them. The CDR3 runs to 13 residues. In DNA form, the CDR3 reads TGTGCCAGTATCACCTGGGGGGGAGATGGCTACACCTTC. This translates into CASITWGGDGYTF.